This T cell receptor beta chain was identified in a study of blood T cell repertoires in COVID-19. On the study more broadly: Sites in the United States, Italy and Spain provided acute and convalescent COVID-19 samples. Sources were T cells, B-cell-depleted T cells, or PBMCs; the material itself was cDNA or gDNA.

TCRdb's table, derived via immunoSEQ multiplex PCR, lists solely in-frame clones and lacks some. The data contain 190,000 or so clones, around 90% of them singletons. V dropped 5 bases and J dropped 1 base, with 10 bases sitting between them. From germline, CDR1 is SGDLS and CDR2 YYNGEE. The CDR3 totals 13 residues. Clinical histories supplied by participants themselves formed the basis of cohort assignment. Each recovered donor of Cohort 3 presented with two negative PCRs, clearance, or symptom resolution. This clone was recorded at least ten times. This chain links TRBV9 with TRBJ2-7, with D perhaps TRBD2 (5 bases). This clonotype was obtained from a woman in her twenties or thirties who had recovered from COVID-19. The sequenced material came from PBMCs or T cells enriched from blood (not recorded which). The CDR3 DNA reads TGTGCCAGCAGTCAGGCGGGTTCCTACGAGCAGTACTTC. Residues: CASSQAGSYEQYF.